The present entry profiles one T cell receptor beta chain with its context. Generated by immunoSEQ multiplex PCR, the TCRdb table keeps only in-frame clones and is missing some. The data show over 100,000 clones, with roughly 89% seen just once and 15% to 20% held by the top ten. V was trimmed by 5 bases and J by 4 bases, leaving 21 bases between them. Germline lookup yields CDR1 SGHVS and CDR2 FQNEAQ. The CDR3 has 17 residues. The data stem from a study of blood T cell repertoires in COVID-19. As for the study in general: PBMCs, B-cell-depleted T cells, or T cells provided the cDNA or gDNA that made up the material.

Sequenced material: peripheral blood. The rearrangement links TRBV7-8 to TRBJ1-5, with D perhaps TRBD1 (6 bases). The clonotype was recovered from a human donor with acute or convalescent COVID-19. The donor label of this sample is uncertain. CDR3 nucleotides: TGTGCCAGCAGCCCCTTACGGGCCTTGAGGGGGAATCAGCCCCAGCATTTT. Encoded protein: CASSPLRALRGNQPQHF.